The 15 T cell receptor beta chains presented below share a single source sample, sequenced in a study of blood T cell repertoires in COVID-19. Data came from immunoSEQ multiplex PCR; TCRdb stores just in-frame clones and leaves some out. The sample has approximately 280,000 clones; 80% to 90% are singletons. The sample taken for sequencing was peripheral blood. The receptors were gathered from a woman in her 70s with acute or convalescent COVID-19.

This sequence joins TRBV7-2 and TRBJ2-7; perhaps TRBD2 as D (6 bases). CDR3 size: 14 residues. V lost 1 base to trimming and J lost 5 bases, with 12 bases between them. Germline V CDR1 and CDR2: SGHTA, FQGNSA. The chain's CDR3 is CASSLEAGTHEQYF. The CDR3 DNA is TGTGCCAGCAGCTTAGAGGCGGGGACCCACGAGCAGTACTTC.

This chain uses TRBV10-2 with TRBJ2-1; 9 bases match TRBD2. Germline CDR1 and CDR2: WSHSY and SAAADI. The V gene end was trimmed by 6 bases and the J gene end by 5 bases; junction bases not matched to a gene: 8. The CDR3 runs 15 residues. CDR3 sequence: CASSSSGAADNEQFF. The CDR3 nucleotides are TGCGCCAGCAGCTCTAGCGGGGCTGCTGACAATGAGCAGTTCTTC.

The chain couples TRBV30 to TRBJ2-1, with D possibly TRBD2 on 7 matching bases. CDR1 and CDR2 (germline): GTSNPN, SVGIG (reference sequence). This CDR3 contains 14 residues. V was shortened by 0 bases and J by 9 bases, with 15 bases between the two germline ends. CDR3 DNA: TGTGCCTGGAGTGTACTCATGGGAGGGGGTGAGCAGTTCTTC. As protein: CAWSVLMGGGEQFF.

This clone was seen a handful of times. The chain uses TRBV19 and TRBJ1-2; 8 bases match TRBD1. J gave up 7 bases and V 2 bases, and 3 bases lay outside the gene matches. This CDR3 has 13 amino acids. From germline, CDR1 is LNHDA and CDR2 SQIVND (reference sequence). The CDR3 loop is CASSIRDRFGYTF. The CDR3 DNA sequence: TGTGCCAGTAGTATACGGGACAGGTTTGGCTACACCTTC.

The J gene is TRBJ1-1, the V gene TRBV5-1; perhaps TRBD1 as D (6 bases). Germline loops: CDR1 SGHRS, CDR2 YFSETQ. The CDR3 has 14 amino acids. The V end lost 4 bases, the J end lost 7 bases, and 17 bases lay between the germline ends. The CDR3 DNA is TGCGCCAGCAGCATTGAGGGGGGGAACTTTGAAGCTTTCTTT. This translates into CASSIEGGNFEAFF.

This chain connects TRBV5-4 to TRBJ2-5; D perhaps matches TRBD2 (5 bases). V lost 0 bases to trimming and J lost 5 bases, with 11 bases between them. The germline V gene encodes CDR1 SGHNT and CDR2 YYREEE (reference sequence). CDR3 length: 14 residues. The CDR3 DNA is TGTGCCAGCAGCTTGGGAAGGACGGGGGAGACCCAGTACTTC. It is translated as CASSLGRTGETQYF.

The J gene is TRBJ2-1, the V gene TRBV10-1; 10 bases align to TRBD2. J lost 8 bases, V lost 3 bases, and 10 bases had no gene match. This CDR3 region has 16 residues. The germline gives CDR1 WNHNN, CDR2 SYGVQD (reference sequence). This chain's CDR3 is CASSERRAGGPHEQFF. The CDR3 DNA is TGCGCCAGCAGTGAAAGACGAGCGGGGGGGCCCCATGAGCAGTTCTTC.

The rearrangement links TRBV5-4 to TRBJ2-5; tentative D call: TRBD2 (6 bases). The V end lost 4 bases, the J end lost 10 bases, and 23 bases lay between the germline ends. The CDR3 loop spans 15 amino acids. The germline CDR1 and CDR2 sequences are SGHNT and YYREEE (reference sequence). The CDR3 nucleotides read TGTGCCAGCAGCGGTGCCGGGGTCTTATCCGGGGGCCAGTACTTC. Protein: CASSGAGVLSGGQYF.

The chain is built from TRBV7-6 and TRBJ1-6, with TRBD1 matching 7 bases. V trimming: 5 bases; J trimming: 6 bases; junction bases outside the gene matches: 4. Germline loops: CDR1 SGHVS, CDR2 FNYEAQ. This CDR3 comprises 14 residues. CDR3 protein: CASSPTGSNSPLHF. The CDR3 bases are TGTGCCAGCAGCCCGACAGGGAGTAATTCACCCCTCCACTTT.

The V and J genes are TRBV15 and TRBJ2-5, with a possible D match to TRBD2 (6 bases). The CDR3 extends over 14 amino acids. Germline V lookup: CDR1 LNHNV, CDR2 YYDKDF (reference sequence). V lost 0 bases and J lost 7, with 12 bases in between. The DNA of the CDR3 is TGTGCCACCAGCAGAGAGGGCAGGCGGGGGACCCAGTACTTC. It yields the protein CATSREGRRGTQYF. The full variable domain, in which reference TRBV15 and TRBJ2-5 provide the parts outside the CDR3, is DAMVIQNPRYQVTQFGKPVTLSCSQTLNHNVMYWYQQKSSQAPKLLFHYYDKDFNNEADTPDNFQSRRPNTSFCFLDIRSPGLGDTAMYLCATSREGRRGTQYFGPGTRLLVL.

The chain combines TRBV19 with TRBJ1-6, with 7 bases aligning to TRBD1. The CDR3 has 15 amino acids. The germline CDR1 and CDR2 sequences are LNHDA and SQIVND (reference sequence). V was pared by 5 bases and J by 7 bases, with 8 bases of the junction left unmatched. CDR3 DNA: TGTGCCAGTAGTGGGTCGGGACAGAACAATTCACCCCTCCACTTT. It encodes CASSGSGQNNSPLHF.

The chain recombines TRBV13 with TRBJ1-2; 9 bases are a match to TRBD1. CDR1 PRHDT and CDR2 FYEKMQ come from the germline V gene (reference sequence). V shed 5 bases and J 3 bases; nucleotides not matched to a gene: 7. This CDR3 contains 15 residues. The CDR3 DNA is TGTGCCAGCAGCCCCCGGGGACAGGGTGACTATGGCTACACCTTC. Protein: CASSPRGQGDYGYTF.

The chain recombines TRBV11-2 with TRBJ1-4; D is ambiguous. The CDR3 consists of 14 residues. Germline V gives CDR1 SGHAT, CDR2 FQNNGV. Trimming removed 5 bases at V and 0 bases at J, with 7 bases between. The CDR3, as DNA: TGTGCCAGCAGCCCGGGGACAACTAATGAAAAACTGTTTTTT. It specifies CASSPGTTNEKLFF.

This chain links TRBV19 with TRBJ1-1; TRBD1 aligns across 8 bases. J lost 4 bases, V lost 6 bases, and 4 bases had no gene match. Germline CDR1 and CDR2: LNHDA and SQIVND (reference sequence). The CDR3 runs to 13 residues. CDR3 DNA sequence: TGTGCCAGTAGCAACAGGGGGGCCACTGAAGCTTTCTTT. Amino acids: CASSNRGATEAFF. Looking up the rest from reference TRBV19 and TRBJ1-1 gives the full variable domain: DGGITQSPKYLFRKEGQNVTLSCEQNLNHDAMYWYRQDPGQGLRLIYYSQIVNDFQKGDIAEGYSVSREKKESFPLTVTSAQKNPTAFYLCASSNRGATEAFFGQGTRLTVV.

This rearrangement joins TRBV15 to TRBJ1-4; D is undetermined. The germline V gene has CDR1 LNHNV and CDR2 YYDKDF (reference sequence). The ends were cut back, 6 bases at V and 8 bases at J, with 22 bases in the middle. This CDR3 has 16 amino acids. DNA of the CDR3: TGTGCCACCAGGGGAGAGAAGGTCACCGAGCGGGAAAAACTGTTTTTT. Encoded protein: CATRGEKVTEREKLFF.